Below are 14 T cell receptor beta chains sequenced from a single sample in a study of CD8 T cells in ankylosing spondylitis. TCRdb re-called the 5' RACE reads with MiXCR, one entry per CDR3 protein. The table lists roughly 220,000 distinct CDR3 sequences, approximately 10% of them singletons. Input material: blood, either unsorted or a sorted T cell fraction (not recorded which). These receptors were collected from a male donor with ankylosing spondylitis or in good health (not recorded which).

This clonotype came up many times. The rearrangement uses TRBV15 and TRBJ1-6; D gene unclear. The germline V gene has CDR1 LNHNV and CDR2 YYDKDF (reference sequence). V was cut by 0 bases and J by 0 bases, with 15 bases left in between. This CDR3 spans 19 amino acids. CDR3 protein: CATSRDAGRGYSYNSPLHF. CDR3 sequence (DNA): TGTGCCACCAGCAGAGACGCTGGGCGGGGATACTCCTATAATTCACCCCTCCACTTT.

This clonotype showed up many times. The rearrangement joins TRBV20-1 to TRBJ1-2; possibly TRBD1 for D (6 bases). The germline V gene encodes CDR1 DFQATT and CDR2 SNEGSKA (reference sequence). The CDR3 length is 14 residues. This CDR3 is CRGGGSPVNYGYTF. The CDR3 region has the DNA TGCAGGGGGGGCGGATCACCTGTCAACTATGGCTACACCTTC.

This clonotype was seen only a few times. The chain uses TRBV3-1 and TRBJ1-1; no reliable D call. CDR1 LGHDT and CDR2 YNNKEL come from the germline V gene (reference sequence). This CDR3 is 11 amino acids long. V was shortened by 2 bases and J by 6 bases, with 4 bases between the two germline ends. DNA of the CDR3: TGTGCCAGCAGCCAAAGGTCTGAAGCTTTCTTT. Translation: CASSQRSEAFF.

In the case of this clonotype: Possible read error: a much larger clone is one base away. The chain combines TRBV5-1 with TRBJ1-5; no reliable D call. V was trimmed by 0 bases and J by 7 bases, leaving 14 bases between them. CDR1 is SGHRS, CDR2 YFSETQ, per germline. The CDR3 is 15 amino acids. The CDR3 DNA reads TGCGCCAGCAGCTTGGGGGTCGGGAGTGTGCAGCCCCAGCATTTT. This codes for CASSLGVGSVQPQHF.

This clonotype was found many times. The V and J genes are TRBV5-6 and TRBJ1-1; 7 bases are a match to TRBD1. CDR1 SGHDT and CDR2 YYEEEE come from the germline V gene. CDR3 length equals 16 residues. Trimming took 5 bases from V and 5 from J; bases not matched to a gene: 15. The CDR3 DNA sequence: TGTGCCAGCAGAGGGGGCCACCAAAAGGGTGATACTGAAGCTTTCTTT. Amino acids: CASRGGHQKGDTEAFF.

In this sample, this clonotype turned up a few times. V is TRBV7-2 and J is TRBJ2-7; 8 nucleotides agree with TRBD2. Unmatched junction bases numbered 2, after V lost 1 base and J lost 0 bases. Germline-derived CDR1 and CDR2 are SGHTA and FQGNSA. This CDR3 is 15 amino acids long. This CDR3 reads CASSLVRGASYEQYF. CDR3 in DNA: TGTGCCAGCAGCTTAGTGCGGGGGGCCTCCTACGAGCAGTACTTC. The whole variable domain, filled in from reference TRBV7-2 and TRBJ2-7, reads GAGVSQSPSNKVTEKGKDVELRCDPISGHTALYWYRQSLGQGLEFLIYFQGNSAPDKSGLPSDRFSAERTGGSVSTLTIQRTQQEDSAVYLCASSLVRGASYEQYFGPGTRLTVT.

Many counts were recorded for this clonotype. The J gene is TRBJ1-6, the V gene TRBV27, with 8 nucleotides matching TRBD1. The CDR3 sequence is 14 residues long. Germline CDR1 is MNHEY and CDR2 is SMNVEV (reference sequence). V trimming: 8 bases; J trimming: 9 bases; junction bases outside the gene matches: 9. The CDR3: CASGGTGEGSPLHF. The CDR3, as DNA: TGTGCCAGCGGGGGGACAGGTGAGGGTTCACCCCTCCACTTT.

Notes on this clonotype: A junction end diverges from the germline sequence, so it may reflect a read error. The genes are TRBV7-3 and TRBJ2-5; tentatively, D is TRBD1 or TRBD2 (5 bases each). Germline CDR1 SGHTA, CDR2 FQGTGA. The CDR3 sequence is 14 residues long. The chain's CDR3 is CASSLNGWGETQYF. The CDR3 region has the DNA TGTGCCAGCAGTTTAAACGGCTGGGGGGAGACCCAGTACTTC.

This clonotype was counted many times. The rearrangement links TRBV20-1 to TRBJ2-1, with TRBD2 identical over 10 bases. With V trimmed by 3 bases and J by 2 bases, 7 bases remained unmatched. CDR3 size: 16 residues. Germline V gene data show CDR1 as DFQATT and CDR2 as SNEGSKA (reference sequence). CDR3 region: CSARGAGLAAYNEQFF. In nucleotides, the CDR3 is TGCAGTGCTAGGGGAGCAGGACTAGCGGCCTACAATGAGCAGTTCTTC.

This clonotype was counted ten times or more. V and J are TRBV5-1 and TRBJ2-5; D is ambiguous. CDR3 size: 14 residues. The V and J ends lost 0 bases and 1 base respectively, with 7 bases between them. CDR1 and CDR2 from the germline V gene are SGHRS and YFSETQ. The CDR3 is CASSLVPGQETQYF. The CDR3 DNA reads TGCGCCAGCAGCTTGGTTCCGGGCCAAGAGACCCAGTACTTC. Full variable domain (outside the CDR3, taken from reference TRBV5-1 and TRBJ2-5): KAGVTQTPRYLIKTRGQQVTLSCSPISGHRSVSWYQQTPGQGLQFLFEYFSETQRNKGNFPGRFSGRQFSNSRSEMNVSTLELGDSALYLCASSLVPGQETQYFGPGTRLLVL.

The chain is built from TRBV5-1 and TRBJ2-5, with a weak D call TRBD1 (6 bases). The V gene lost 1 base and the J gene lost 4 bases, with 8 bases spanning the gap. Per germline, CDR1 SGHRS and CDR2 YFSETQ. The CDR3 consists of 13 residues. CDR3 protein: CASSLLGGETQYF. As DNA, the CDR3 is TGCGCCAGCAGCTTGTTAGGGGGAGAGACCCAGTACTTC.

In this sample, this clonotype turned up many times. The V gene is TRBV11-2, the J gene TRBJ2-1; 15 nucleotides match TRBD2. CDR1 is SGHAT, CDR2 FQNNGV, per germline. V lost 5 bases, J lost 7 bases, and 12 bases stayed unmatched. This CDR3 is 18 amino acids long. CDR3 sequence reads: CASSLQRTSGGAANEQFF. The CDR3 DNA reads as TGTGCCAGCAGCCTGCAGCGGACTAGCGGGGGGGCCGCAAATGAGCAGTTCTTC.

To note about this clonotype: Given a much more abundant clone one base away, this may be a read error. The rearrangement uses TRBV7-2 and TRBJ1-2; 7 bases are a match to TRBD1. Germline CDR1 reads SGHTA; CDR2 reads FQGNSA. The CDR3 has 15 residues. Here the CDR3 reads CSSSHPGGINYGYTF. In DNA, the CDR3 is TGTTCCAGCAGCCATCCAGGGGGGATAAACTATGGCTACACCTTC.

In its sample, this clonotype was seen many times. The chain joins TRBV3-1 to TRBJ2-7; a possible D gene is TRBD1 (6 bases). The V gene lost 6 bases and the J gene lost 2 bases, with 17 bases spanning the gap. This CDR3 has 15 amino acids. Looked up from germline, CDR1 is LGHDT and CDR2 is YNNKEL (reference sequence). The CDR3 DNA reads TGTGCCAGCAGTCGTTCGGGGACACCGACCTACGAGCAGTACTTC. Its protein is CASSRSGTPTYEQYF.